The clone carrying this TCR beta chain was seen only a few times. The sample is drawn from a study of T cells after yellow fever vaccination. CDR1 and CDR2 (germline): KGHSH, LQKENI. The V and J ends lost 0 bases and 6 bases respectively, with 13 bases between them. The CDR3 covers 15 residues. TCRdb analysed the 5' RACE reads with MiXCR anew, one entry per CDR3 protein. Altogether some 240,000 distinct CDR3 sequences are present, around 5.3% being singletons, with the ten largest covering around 3.5%. This receptor was taken from a young man who received the YFV17D yellow fever vaccine. The material was CD4+ T cells sorted from PBMCs, obtained on the day of the yellow fever booster vaccination. This chain joins TRBV18 and TRBJ2-3; a possible D gene is TRBD2 (6 bases). This CDR3 reads CASSPPAGSADTQYF. The CDR3 DNA sequence: TGTGCCAGCTCACCACCGGCCGGGAGTGCGGATACGCAGTATTTT. Variable domain in full (rest from reference TRBV18 and TRBJ2-3): NAGVMQNPRHLVRRRGQEARLRCSPMKGHSHVYWYRQLPEEGLKFMVYLQKENIIDESGMPKERFSAEFPKEGPSILRIQQVVRGDSAAYFCASSPPAGSADTQYFGPGTRLTVL.